Presented here are 32 T cell receptor beta chains from one specimen sequenced in a study of T cell responses to AZD1222 COVID-19 vaccine. The assay was immunoSEQ multiplex PCR, and TCRdb's table has in-frame clones only and misses some. The table shows approximately 140,000 clones, with 75% to 95% occurring only once. The sequencing used peripheral blood, collected 28 days after the second AZD1222 dose. The receptors stem from an adult who received the AZD1222 COVID-19 vaccine.

The sample holds one count of this clone. The chain uses TRBV27 and TRBJ1-1; 8 nucleotides line up with TRBD1. V lost 3 bases to trimming and J lost 6 bases; unmatched junction nucleotides: 3. In germline, CDR1 is MNHEY, CDR2 SMNVEV (reference sequence). The CDR3 is 13 amino acids. CDR3 protein: CASSFQGAPEAFF. Written as DNA, the CDR3 is TGTGCCAGCAGTTTCCAGGGGGCGCCTGAAGCTTTCTTT.

This clone was observed a single time. The chain is built from TRBV5-6 and TRBJ1-3; 8 bases match TRBD1. V shed 5 bases and J 2 bases; nucleotides not matched to a gene: 3. The CDR3 runs to 14 residues. Germline V CDR1 and CDR2: SGHDT, YYEEEE. The CDR3 DNA reads TGTGCCAGCAGACCGACAGGGGCTGGAAACACCATATATTTT. Translation gives CASRPTGAGNTIYF.

This clone was picked up one time. The chain links TRBV7-9 to TRBJ2-7; D unresolved. The V end was cut by 3 bases, the J end by 4 bases, with 7 bases between. Germline V CDR1 and CDR2: SEHNR, FQNEAQ (reference sequence). CDR3 length: 12 residues. This chain's CDR3 is CASSFTHYEQYF. In DNA, the CDR3 is TGTGCCAGCAGCTTTACCCATTACGAGCAGTACTTC.

The chain is built from TRBV19 and TRBJ2-1; D tentatively fits TRBD1 or TRBD2 (6 bases each). The V gene's germline CDR1 is LNHDA and CDR2 SQIVND (reference sequence). This CDR3 is 13 amino acids long. V lost 3 bases to trimming and J lost 7 bases, with 10 bases between them. The CDR3 here is CASSIWGANEQFF. CDR3 nucleotides: TGTGCCAGTAGTATTTGGGGGGCGAATGAGCAGTTCTTC.

This clone was picked up one time. V gene TRBV2 combines with J gene TRBJ1-4; 10 positions agree with TRBD1. The CDR3 is 15 residues long. Germline V CDR1 and CDR2: SNHLY, FYNNEI. V shed 0 bases and J 12 bases; nucleotides not matched to a gene: 7. CDR3 in DNA: TGTGCCAGCAGTGAAGCGTTATGGGGACAGGGGCAACTGTTTTTT. This translates into CASSEALWGQGQLFF.

The genes are TRBV20-1 and TRBJ2-7, with D unresolved. CDR1 is DFQATT and CDR2 is SNEGSKA in the germline V gene (reference sequence). V lost 6 bases and J lost 5, with 11 bases in between. CDR3 size: 11 residues. The CDR3 reads CSALRAHEQYF. CDR3 in DNA: TGCAGTGCGCTTAGGGCCCACGAGCAGTACTTC.

The chain combines TRBV27 with TRBJ2-7, with D possibly matching TRBD1 (5 bases). Per germline, CDR1 MNHEY and CDR2 SMNVEV (reference sequence). V was trimmed by 6 bases and J by 5 bases, leaving 23 bases between them. The CDR3 sequence is 16 residues long. The CDR3 region has the DNA TGTGCCAGCAGCAGCTCTTGGGGCCGAGGAAGGAACGAGCAGTACTTC. Encoded protein: CASSSSWGRGRNEQYF.

CDR3 sequence reads: CASRDGTGATEAFF. The CDR3, as DNA: TGTGCCAGTAGGGACGGGACAGGGGCCACTGAAGCTTTCTTT. This chain links TRBV19 with TRBJ1-1; 10 bases line up with TRBD1. The CDR3 is 14 residues long. V lost 6 bases and J lost 4; bases outside the gene matches: 5. In germline, CDR1 is LNHDA, CDR2 SQIVND (reference sequence).

A note on this clone: The sample carries other DNA sequences with the same CDR3. The chain links TRBV27 to TRBJ1-3; D remains unclear. The CDR3 loop spans 15 amino acids. The V end lost 0 bases, the J end lost 3 bases, and 9 bases lay between the germline ends. Germline assignment: CDR1 MNHEY and CDR2 SMNVEV (reference sequence). The CDR3 reads CASSLSVGGGNTIYF. CDR3 coding DNA: TGTGCCAGCAGTTTATCGGTTGGCGGTGGAAACACCATATATTTT.

This clone has only one observation. This rearrangement joins TRBV18 to TRBJ2-1; no clear D. Trimming stripped 2 bases from V and 4 bases from J, with 15 bases between. Germline assignment: CDR1 KGHSH and CDR2 LQKENI. The CDR3 sequence is 16 residues long. CDR3 nucleotide sequence: TGTGCCAGCTCACCAGGGTCGGGCCTTCCATACAATGAGCAGTTCTTC. It encodes CASSPGSGLPYNEQFF.

The CDR3 sequence is CASSLEQGIDGYTF. CDR3 sequence (DNA): TGTGCCAGCAGCCTGGAACAGGGGATAGATGGCTACACCTTC. The chain recombines TRBV6-6 with TRBJ1-2, with TRBD1 identical over 7 bases. Germline V gives CDR1 MNHNY, CDR2 SVGAGI (reference sequence). Trimming took 6 bases from V and 6 from J; bases not matched to a gene: 10. This CDR3 has 14 residues.

CDR3 in amino acids: CASSVGSSGRTLDYEQYF. The CDR3 DNA reads as TGTGCCAGCAGCGTAGGATCTAGCGGGAGGACGCTCGACTACGAGCAGTACTTC. The chain recombines TRBV9 with TRBJ2-7; 11 positions agree with TRBD2. V shed 0 bases and J 3 bases; nucleotides not matched to a gene: 11. Germline V CDR1 and CDR2: SGDLS, YYNGEE. The CDR3 has 18 amino acids.

The genes are TRBV5-1 and TRBJ2-5; 8 bases map to TRBD2. The length of the CDR3 is 17 residues. The V gene's germline CDR1 is SGHRS and CDR2 YFSETQ. V trimming: 0 bases; J trimming: 1 base; junction bases outside the gene matches: 8. CDR3 DNA: TGCGCCAGCAGCTTGGGGATAGCGGGGCGAATCCAAGAGACCCAGTACTTC. Amino acid sequence: CASSLGIAGRIQETQYF.

The chain employs TRBV11-2 and TRBJ1-1; tentatively, D is TRBD1 (6 bases). CDR1 and CDR2 (germline): SGHAT, FQNNGV. This CDR3 is 13 amino acids long. The V gene lost 3 bases and the J gene lost 6 bases, with 11 bases spanning the gap. CDR3 sequence reads: CASSFGQRAEAFF. Here the CDR3 DNA reads TGTGCCAGCAGCTTTGGACAGCGGGCTGAAGCTTTCTTT.

The chain is built from TRBV30 and TRBJ2-1, with TRBD1 matching over 8 bases. This CDR3 region has 14 residues. Trimming removed 4 bases from V and 2 bases from J; junction bases left unmatched: 4. Germline assignment: CDR1 GTSNPN and CDR2 SVGIG (reference sequence). CDR3 bases: TGTGCCTGGACCCAGGGGGCAGCCTACAATGAGCAGTTCTTC. Translated, it gives CAWTQGAAYNEQFF.

The chain is built from TRBV27 and TRBJ2-2; D ambiguous. V lost 4 bases to trimming and J lost 3 bases, with 6 bases between them. The germline V gene has CDR1 MNHEY and CDR2 SMNVEV (reference sequence). The CDR3 is made up of 13 amino acids. DNA of the CDR3: TGTGCCAGCAGTTGGGCGTACACCGGGGAGCTGTTTTTT. Translating gives CASSWAYTGELFF.

The V call is TRBV27, the J call TRBJ2-7; 13 nucleotides line up with TRBD2. This CDR3 is built from 15 residues. The germline CDR1 and CDR2 sequences are MNHEY and SMNVEV (reference sequence). V was pared by 5 bases and J by 7 bases, with 8 bases of the junction left unmatched. The DNA for the CDR3 is TGTGCCAGCAGTCCCTGGACTAGCGGGAGTGGAGAGCAGTACTTC. It encodes CASSPWTSGSGEQYF.

V and J are TRBV3-1 (or the pseudogene TRBV3-2) and TRBJ1-1; a weak D match, TRBD1 (5 bases). Germline V gene lookup returns CDR1 LGHDT and CDR2 YNNKEL (reference sequence). V shed 0 bases and J shed 6 bases, with 14 bases lying between them. The CDR3 spans 15 residues. CDR3 sequence (DNA): TGTGCCAGCAGCCAAGATTGGCGGGACCCAGCTGAAGCTTTCTTT. Amino acids: CASSQDWRDPAEAFF.

The V and J genes are TRBV5-6 and TRBJ1-1; TRBD1 aligns across 8 bases. The CDR3 is 15 residues long. Germline V CDR1 and CDR2: SGHDT, YYEEEE. V lost 4 bases, J lost 1 base, and 6 bases stayed unmatched. Here the CDR3 reads CASSQDREANTEAFF. CDR3 coding DNA: TGTGCCAGCAGCCAGGACAGGGAAGCGAACACTGAAGCTTTCTTT.

The J gene is TRBJ2-5, the V gene TRBV18, with D perhaps given as TRBD1 or TRBD2 (5 bases each). The ends were cut back, 4 bases at V and 1 base at J, with 19 bases in the middle. Germline assignment: CDR1 KGHSH and CDR2 LQKENI. CDR3 length: 17 residues. The CDR3 DNA reads TGTGCCAGCTCACTCCAAATTTCAGGGAGTAGCCAAGAGACCCAGTACTTC. It encodes CASSLQISGSSQETQYF.

The chain has TRBV11-2 and TRBJ2-2; D may match TRBD1 or TRBD2 (6 bases each). The V gene lost 6 bases and the J gene lost 1 base, with 18 bases spanning the gap. The CDR3 covers 17 residues. Germline V gives CDR1 SGHAT, CDR2 FQNNGV. This CDR3 is CASSFQGGPLNTGELFF. The CDR3 DNA follows: TGTGCCAGCAGTTTTCAAGGGGGGCCCCTGAACACCGGGGAGCTGTTTTTT.

V usage is TRBV10-3 and J usage is TRBJ2-7; D might be TRBD2 (5 bases). This CDR3 spans 12 amino acids. Per the germline V gene, CDR1 is ENHRY and CDR2 is SYGVKD. V was clipped by 4 bases and J by 6 bases, with 10 bases between them. The CDR3 region is CAISVGVSEQYF. The DNA for the CDR3 is TGTGCCATCAGTGTCGGGGTGAGCGAGCAGTACTTC.

CDR3 nucleotide sequence: TGTGCCAGCTCACCCGGACAGGGGGACTACGAGCAGTACTTC. Translating it yields CASSPGQGDYEQYF. The chain joins TRBV18 to TRBJ2-7; 10 bases are a match to TRBD1. V shed 3 bases and J 3 bases; nucleotides not matched to a gene: 2. This CDR3 has 14 residues. In germline, CDR1 is KGHSH, CDR2 LQKENI.

The rearrangement links TRBV7-9 to TRBJ2-2, with a tentative D call TRBD2 (5 bases). The CDR3 spans 15 residues. Germline V gene lookup returns CDR1 SEHNR and CDR2 FQNEAQ (reference sequence). V shed 1 base and J shed 2 bases, with 8 bases lying between them. The CDR3 DNA follows: TGTGCCAGCAGCTTAGTGGGAGATAACACCGGGGAGCTGTTTTTT. It yields the protein CASSLVGDNTGELFF.

The chain joins TRBV7-9 to TRBJ2-3; D not certain. Germline V gene lookup returns CDR1 SEHNR and CDR2 FQNEAQ (reference sequence). The V and J ends lost 4 bases and 1 base respectively, with 3 bases between them. This CDR3 comprises 12 residues. Written as DNA, the CDR3 is TGTGCCAGCAGCTCAGGCACAGATACGCAGTATTTT. This codes for CASSSGTDTQYF. The whole variable domain, remainder taken from reference TRBV7-9 and TRBJ2-3, is DTGVSQNPRHKITKRGQNVTFRCDPISEHNRLYWYRQTLGQGPEFLTYFQNEAQLEKSRLLSDRFSAERPKGSFSTLEIQRTEQGDSAMYLCASSSGTDTQYFGPGTRLTVL.

V usage is TRBV7-2 and J usage is TRBJ2-1; tentatively, D is TRBD1 (5 bases). The V gene's germline CDR1 is SGHTA and CDR2 FQGNSA. V was trimmed by 1 base and J by 6 bases, leaving 10 bases between them. The CDR3 totals 14 residues. CDR3 in amino acids: CASSLGRVVNEQFF. The CDR3 DNA reads TGTGCCAGCAGCTTAGGCAGGGTCGTCAATGAGCAGTTCTTC.

This clone was observed once. This chain joins TRBV11-2 and TRBJ1-1; TRBD1 might be the D (5 bases). The germline gives CDR1 SGHAT, CDR2 FQNNGV. With 2 bases removed from V and 4 bases from J, the gap between germline ends came to 14 bases. CDR3 length: 15 amino acids. CDR3 sequence (DNA): TGTGCCAGCAGCTTAAGAAGGGGAGGTAGCACTGAAGCTTTCTTT. It codes for CASSLRRGGSTEAFF.

The chain couples TRBV7-6 to TRBJ2-2; maybe TRBD1 (6 bases). CDR1 and CDR2 from the germline V gene are SGHVS and FNYEAQ. The CDR3 has 16 amino acids. V was shortened by 5 bases and J by 1 base, with 14 bases between the two germline ends. The CDR3 nucleotides read TGTGCCAGCAGCCCCGGACAGTTTCTGAACACCGGGGAGCTGTTTTTT. This translates into CASSPGQFLNTGELFF.

The chain uses TRBV7-9 and TRBJ2-1, with 14 positions matching TRBD2. Germline trimming cut 5 bases from V and 9 bases from J; bases unmatched to any gene: 6. The CDR3 contains 15 residues. Germline CDR1 and CDR2: SEHNR and FQNEAQ (reference sequence). Here the CDR3 DNA reads TGTGCCAGCAGCATGGGACTAGCGGGAGCTGCTGAGCAGTTCTTC. Translation: CASSMGLAGAAEQFF. The full variable domain, completed using reference TRBV7-9 and TRBJ2-1, is DTGVSQNPRHKITKRGQNVTFRCDPISEHNRLYWYRQTLGQGPEFLTYFQNEAQLEKSRLLSDRFSAERPKGSFSTLEIQRTEQGDSAMYLCASSMGLAGAAEQFFGPGTRLTVL.

This chain uses TRBV7-9 with TRBJ2-5; D not certain. There are 15 residues in the CDR3. V gave up 1 base and J gave up 5 bases, with 14 bases separating them. Germline assignment: CDR1 SEHNR and CDR2 FQNEAQ (reference sequence). The CDR3 DNA reads TGTGCCAGCAGCTTAGTTAGCAGGTTAGGTGAGACCCAGTACTTC. This encodes CASSLVSRLGETQYF.

The J gene is TRBJ2-1, the V gene TRBV27; 7 nucleotides agree with TRBD2. The CDR3 is made up of 14 amino acids. Germline CDR1 MNHEY, CDR2 SMNVEV (reference sequence). After removal of 6 bases from V and 4 bases from J, the junction contained 6 bases not matched to a gene. The CDR3 nucleotides read TGTGCCAGCAGGGGGGGGACCAAATACAATGAGCAGTTCTTC. Protein product: CASRGGTKYNEQFF.

The chain has TRBV19 and TRBJ2-5; unclear D gene. Per germline, CDR1 LNHDA and CDR2 SQIVND (reference sequence). There are 13 residues in the CDR3. The V end was cut by 5 bases, the J end by 1 base, with 8 bases between. CDR3 residues: CASSATAQETQYF. CDR3 sequence (DNA): TGTGCCAGTAGTGCTACAGCCCAAGAGACCCAGTACTTC. Using reference TRBV19 and TRBJ2-5 for the parts outside the CDR3, the full variable domain is DGGITQSPKYLFRKEGQNVTLSCEQNLNHDAMYWYRQDPGQGLRLIYYSQIVNDFQKGDIAEGYSVSREKKESFPLTVTSAQKNPTAFYLCASSATAQETQYFGPGTRLLVL.